A selection of T cell receptor beta chains follows, all from one sample in a study of blood T cells in healthy people across ages. One entry per CDR3 protein results from TCRdb running MiXCR on the 5' RACE reads. The sample has some 800,000 distinct CDR3 sequences; under 45% are singletons. The source material was blood. All receptors derive from a man between 60 and 75 years old in good health. Both conserved end residues are trimmed from each CDR3. The order of the fields is V gene, clone size, CDR3 length, J gene, CDR3 protein. Only part of the rows carry a size: once, few, many, or a class if the clone is expanded.

V gene: TRBV11-2; clone size: -; CDR3 length: 13; J gene: TRBJ1-2; CDR3 protein: ASSAALRTNYGYT
V gene: TRBV12-3/TRBV12-4; clone size: -; CDR3 length: 12; J gene: -; CDR3 protein: ASSGQGMGYEQY
V gene: TRBV12-3/TRBV12-4; clone size: -; CDR3 length: 11; J gene: TRBJ2-7; CDR3 protein: ASRLGQDYEQY
V gene: TRBV5-1; clone size: -; CDR3 length: 11; J gene: TRBJ2-7; CDR3 protein: ASSLITSYEQY
V gene: TRBV10-3; clone size: -; CDR3 length: 10; J gene: TRBJ1-1; CDR3 protein: ASRRAGTEAF
V gene: TRBV5-6; clone size: -; CDR3 length: 14; J gene: TRBJ2-6; CDR3 protein: ASSGNRGRGANVLT
V gene: TRBV28; clone size: -; CDR3 length: 12; J gene: TRBJ2-5; CDR3 protein: ASSKGKSQETQY
V gene: TRBV7-9; clone size: few; CDR3 length: 15; J gene: TRBJ2-3; CDR3 protein: ASSGLAGHSSTDTQY
V gene: TRBV7-2; clone size: -; CDR3 length: 14; J gene: TRBJ2-1; CDR3 protein: ASSFRSGQELNEQF
V gene: TRBV20-1; clone size: few; CDR3 length: 12; J gene: TRBJ2-5; CDR3 protein: SARGDPRGETQY
V gene: TRBV5-8; clone size: -; CDR3 length: 15; J gene: TRBJ1-2; CDR3 protein: ASSRGGVRVIHYGYT
V gene: TRBV20-1; clone size: -; CDR3 length: 14; J gene: TRBJ2-3; CDR3 protein: SARDPVGGNTDTQY
V gene: TRBV5-6; clone size: -; CDR3 length: 12; J gene: TRBJ1-2; CDR3 protein: ASSFRQGRGGYT
V gene: TRBV29-1; clone size: few; CDR3 length: 13; J gene: TRBJ2-3; CDR3 protein: SVEPLAGERDTQY